This TCR beta chain derives from a study of blood T cell repertoires in COVID-19. The CDR3 runs 18 residues. The V gene's germline CDR1 is SNHLY and CDR2 FYNNEI. Trimming left V 3 bases short and J 0 bases short, with 18 bases between. Assay: immunoSEQ multiplex PCR; the TCRdb copy retains only in-frame clones and omits some. The sample lists under 85,000 clones; about nine tenths were seen once. The chain is built from TRBV2 and TRBJ2-4; weak D call: TRBD1 (6 bases). Sample: peripheral blood. This clonotype was sampled from an elderly man in a cohort sampled during active COVID-19. In nucleotides, the CDR3 is TGTGCCAGCAGTGACGGCAGGGGCGAACGACTAGCCAAAAACATTCAGTACTTC. Translating it yields CASSDGRGERLAKNIQYF.